This T cell receptor (beta chain) was sequenced during a study of blood T cell repertoires in COVID-19. The method was immunoSEQ multiplex PCR; TCRdb's version includes in-frame clones alone and lacks a portion of them. The sample holds a few hundred thousand clones; 80% to 90% are singletons and the top ten take 2.2%. In germline, CDR1 is LGHDT, CDR2 YNNKEL (reference sequence). This CDR3 is built from 13 residues. V gave up 0 bases and J gave up 4 bases, with 6 bases separating them. The chain has TRBV3-1 (or the pseudogene TRBV3-2) and TRBJ1-1; no definite D call. The source of this sequence is a man aged 25-45 years who had recovered from COVID-19. Sequencing input: PBMCs or T cells enriched from blood (not recorded which). DNA for the CDR3: TGTGCCAGCAGCCAAGATAGAGGCACTGAAGCTTTCTTT. This gives the protein CASSQDRGTEAFF.